One sample yielded the 10 T cell receptor beta chains listed below, sequenced in a study of blood T cell repertoires in COVID-19. Data came from immunoSEQ multiplex PCR; TCRdb stores just in-frame clones and leaves some out. The profile shows 200,000 to 300,000 clones, around four fifths of them singletons. What was sequenced was peripheral blood. These receptors were collected from a woman aged 60-70 years with active or convalescent COVID-19.

The chain has TRBV6-6 and TRBJ1-2; D is unresolved. V lost 7 bases to trimming and J lost 2 bases, with 8 bases between them. Per germline, CDR1 MNHNY and CDR2 SVGAGI (reference sequence). The CDR3 runs to 12 residues. The CDR3 sequence is CASMRVNYGYTF. DNA of the CDR3: TGTGCCAGCATGCGGGTGAACTATGGCTACACCTTC.

CDR3 sequence (DNA): TGTGCCAGCACCGTAATCGGGAATTCACCCCTCCACTTT. This sequence encodes CASTVIGNSPLHF. J is TRBJ1-6 and V is TRBV2, with no clear D. CDR1 is SNHLY and CDR2 is FYNNEI in the germline V gene. This CDR3 has 13 residues. Trimming cost V 7 bases and J 7 bases, with 11 bases left between them.

The chain has TRBV6-5 and TRBJ2-2; TRBD1 agrees at 7 bases. J lost 0 bases, V lost 7 bases, and 5 bases had no gene match. This CDR3 is 15 amino acids long. Germline V lookup: CDR1 MNHEY, CDR2 SVGAGI. CDR3 DNA: TGTGCCAGCACCCTCGACAGGGCGAACACCGGGGAGCTGTTTTTT. Amino acid sequence: CASTLDRANTGELFF.

The CDR3 here is CASSPPAGGRETEAFF. In nucleotides, the CDR3 is TGTGCCAGCAGCCCCCCCGCCGGGGGGCGAGAAACTGAAGCTTTCTTT. The J gene is TRBJ1-1, the V gene TRBV14; maybe TRBD1 (6 bases). V was clipped by 4 bases and J by 5 bases, with 20 bases between them. The CDR3 covers 16 residues. Per the germline V gene, CDR1 is SGHDN and CDR2 is FVKESK.

V gene TRBV3-1 (or the pseudogene TRBV3-2) combines with J gene TRBJ1-2; the D gene is possibly TRBD1 (5 bases). Trimming took 5 bases from V and 4 from J, leaving 8 bases between them. The CDR3 runs to 12 residues. CDR1 and CDR2 (germline): LGHDT, YNNKEL (reference sequence). Here the CDR3 reads CASSYDSYGYTF. CDR3 sequence (DNA): TGTGCCAGCAGCTACGACAGCTATGGCTACACCTTC.

The chain combines TRBV21-1 with TRBJ1-5. TRBV21-1 is reported as a pseudogene. The CDR3 is 14 amino acids. This CDR3 reads CASSKQEGPWPQHF. The CDR3 DNA reads TGTGCCAGCAGCAAACAGGAGGGCCCCTGGCCCCAGCATTTT.

The chain joins TRBV11-2 to TRBJ2-1; 8 positions match TRBD2. The CDR3 spans 16 residues. Per germline, CDR1 SGHAT and CDR2 FQNNGV. After removal of 2 bases from V and 7 bases from J, the junction contained 10 bases not matched to a gene. Here the CDR3 DNA reads TGTGCCAGCAGCTTATTCCGGGGGGGGCTGTGGAATGAGCAGTTCTTC. Its translation: CASSLFRGGLWNEQFF.

This sequence joins TRBV5-4 and TRBJ1-5; D gene unclear. Germline V CDR1 and CDR2: SGHNT, YYREEE (reference sequence). The V end lost 0 bases, the J end lost 2 bases, and 6 bases lay between the germline ends. The CDR3 covers 14 residues. For the CDR3, the DNA is TGTGCCAGCAGCTTGGCCGGGGGCAATCAGCCCCAGCATTTT. It is translated as CASSLAGGNQPQHF.

This clone was detected a few times. This chain uses TRBV5-1 with TRBJ2-2, with 12 nucleotides matching TRBD1. Trimming at V came to 8 bases and at J to 3 bases, leaving 5 bases not matched to a gene. The CDR3 totals 15 residues. Germline V gives CDR1 SGHRS, CDR2 YFSETQ. CDR3 sequence reads: CASTRDRGHTGELFF. In DNA, the CDR3 is TGCGCCAGTACCCGGGACAGGGGGCACACCGGGGAGCTGTTTTTT.

V usage is TRBV11-2 and J usage is TRBJ2-1, with a weak D call TRBD1 (6 bases). The CDR3 is 13 amino acids. Germline lookup yields CDR1 SGHAT and CDR2 FQNNGV. Trimming left V 1 base short and J 7 bases short, with 8 bases between. In nucleotides, the CDR3 is TGTGCCAGCAGCTTAGCAGGGGTGAATGAGCAGTTCTTC. Translation gives CASSLAGVNEQFF.